The 20 T cell receptor beta chains given below trace back to one sample, sequenced in a study of blood T cell repertoires in COVID-19. The repertoire was sequenced with immunoSEQ multiplex PCR; TCRdb's copy has only in-frame clones and lacks some. The table lists about 190,000 clones, around 84% of them singletons, with 3.2% in the top ten. The specimen sequenced was PBMCs or T cells enriched from blood (not recorded which). These receptors were collected from a woman in her 30s who had recovered from COVID-19.

The V and J genes are TRBV16 and TRBJ1-1, with 9 bases that match TRBD1. Germline V gene data show CDR1 as KGHSY and CDR2 as FQNENV. After removal of 6 bases from V and 2 bases from J, the junction contained 7 bases not matched to a gene. The CDR3 covers 15 residues. CDR3 sequence reads: CASSRTGGRNTEAFF. The CDR3 nucleotides are TGTGCCAGCAGTAGAACAGGGGGCAGAAACACTGAAGCTTTCTTT. Supplemented by reference TRBV16 and TRBJ1-1, the full variable domain reads GEEVAQTPKHLVRGEGQKAKLYCAPIKGHSYVFWYQQVLKNEFKFLISFQNENVFDETGMPKERFSAKCLPNSPCSLEIQATKLEDSAVYFCASSRTGGRNTEAFFGQGTRLTVV.

The chain combines TRBV27 with TRBJ2-3, with 7 bases fitting TRBD1. Germline lookup yields CDR1 MNHEY and CDR2 SMNVEV (reference sequence). J was trimmed by 8 bases and V by 3 bases; bases with no gene match: 5. The CDR3 runs 13 residues. CDR3 nucleotides: TGTGCCAGCAGTTTGGGGACAGTTGGTACGCAGTATTTT. Translated: CASSLGTVGTQYF.

This rearrangement joins TRBV25-1 to TRBJ2-2; 9 nucleotides line up with TRBD2. The junction had 6 bases not matched to a gene; V was cut back by 4 bases and J by 3 bases. The CDR3 length is 16 residues. The germline V gene encodes CDR1 MGHDK and CDR2 SYGVNS. The CDR3: CASSGGAGGYTGELFF. DNA for the CDR3: TGTGCCAGCAGTGGGGGAGCGGGGGGCTACACCGGGGAGCTGTTTTTT.

The chain couples TRBV4-2 to TRBJ1-2; D unresolved. The germline CDR1 and CDR2 sequences are LGHNA and YNFKEQ. Trimming took 0 bases from V and 4 from J, leaving 12 bases between them. The CDR3 extends over 15 amino acids. The CDR3 sequence: CASSQDRNSLYGYTF. DNA for the CDR3: TGTGCCAGCAGCCAAGATCGGAACAGTCTCTATGGCTACACCTTC.

This sequence joins TRBV5-4 and TRBJ2-7; TRBD1 matches at 8 bases. The germline CDR1 and CDR2 sequences are SGHNT and YYREEE (reference sequence). The CDR3 sequence is 18 residues long. Trimming cost V 5 bases and J 2 bases; bases outside gene matches: 18. Here the CDR3 DNA reads TGTGCCAGCAGGGAAGGGGGGTCAAAGTCAGGGGGCACCTACGAGCAGTACTTC. It is translated as CASREGGSKSGGTYEQYF. The complete variable domain, with remaining parts taken from reference TRBV5-4 and TRBJ2-7, reads ETGVTQSPTHLIKTRGQQVTLRCSSQSGHNTVSWYQQALGQGPQFIFQYYREEENGRGNFPPRFSGLQFPNYSSELNVNALELDDSALYLCASREGGSKSGGTYEQYFGPGTRLTVT.

The rearrangement joins TRBV28 to TRBJ2-3, with 10 nucleotides matching TRBD2. Trimming at V came to 10 bases and at J to 5 bases, leaving 6 bases not matched to a gene. The CDR3 runs 13 residues. Germline values: CDR1 MDHEN, CDR2 SYDVKM. CDR3 DNA sequence: TGTGCCACCAGCGGGGGGGCGATAGATACGCAGTATTTT. Protein sequence: CATSGGAIDTQYF.

The genes are TRBV5-1 and TRBJ2-5; TRBD2 aligns across 11 bases. The V segment lost 4 bases and the J segment 0 bases; nucleotides outside the gene matches: 8. This CDR3 region has 17 residues. In germline, CDR1 is SGHRS, CDR2 YFSETQ. DNA of the CDR3: TGCGCCAGCAGCACCCGACCTAGCGGGGGGTACCAAGAGACCCAGTACTTC. This encodes CASSTRPSGGYQETQYF.

This chain connects TRBV3-1 (or the pseudogene TRBV3-2) to TRBJ2-3; TRBD2 aligns across 9 bases. The V segment lost 0 bases and the J segment 0 bases; nucleotides outside the gene matches: 1. Germline CDR1 reads LGHDT; CDR2 reads YNNKEL (reference sequence). The CDR3 length is 16 residues. CDR3 residues: CASSQDLAGSTDTQYF. The DNA of the CDR3 is TGTGCCAGCAGCCAAGATCTAGCGGGGAGCACAGATACGCAGTATTTT.

There are a few counts of this clone. The chain joins TRBV30 to TRBJ2-1, with 10 bases lining up with TRBD2. With 1 base clipped from V and 9 bases from J, the junction kept 15 bases outside the gene matches. The germline V gene has CDR1 GTSNPN and CDR2 SVGIG (reference sequence). The CDR3 runs 17 residues. In DNA, the CDR3 is TGTGCCTGGAGTGGACCCAATAGCGGGAGGCCCTCGGGTGAGCAGTTCTTC. This sequence encodes CAWSGPNSGRPSGEQFF.

The chain has TRBV28 and TRBJ2-5, with 8 positions matching TRBD1. With 5 bases clipped from V and 5 bases from J, the junction kept 7 bases outside the gene matches. Per the germline V gene, CDR1 is MDHEN and CDR2 is SYDVKM. The CDR3 runs to 14 residues. CDR3 sequence (DNA): TGTGCCAGCAGTATCCAGGGGGCGCGGGAGACCCAGTACTTC. Residues: CASSIQGARETQYF.

This rearrangement joins TRBV15 to TRBJ2-7; no clear D. The V gene's germline CDR1 is LNHNV and CDR2 YYDKDF (reference sequence). This CDR3 has 14 amino acids. Trimming cost V 1 base and J 2 bases, with 9 bases left between them. The CDR3 bases are TGTGCCACCAGCAGAGGAACTGGTCCCTACGAGCAGTACTTC. Amino acid sequence: CATSRGTGPYEQYF.

The V gene is TRBV28, the J gene TRBJ1-3; 7 bases are a match to TRBD1. Germline V lookup: CDR1 MDHEN, CDR2 SYDVKM. This CDR3 spans 15 amino acids. The V gene end was trimmed by 2 bases and the J gene end by 3 bases; junction bases not matched to a gene: 4. The CDR3 loop is CASSLRGGSGNTIYF. DNA for the CDR3: TGTGCCAGCAGTTTACGAGGGGGCAGTGGAAACACCATATATTTT.

V gene TRBV19 combines with J gene TRBJ1-6; TRBD1 matches at 7 bases. The CDR3 totals 14 residues. Germline V gene data show CDR1 as LNHDA and CDR2 as SQIVND (reference sequence). J was trimmed by 8 bases and V by 4 bases; bases with no gene match: 5. Here the CDR3 DNA reads TGTGCCAGTAGTACCGACAGGGAAGATTCACCCCTCCACTTT. Protein product: CASSTDREDSPLHF.

The chain combines TRBV2 with TRBJ1-2; possible D gene TRBD1, 6 bases. CDR3 length: 12 residues. The germline V gene has CDR1 SNHLY and CDR2 FYNNEI. The V and J ends lost 7 bases and 5 bases respectively, with 11 bases between them. Here the CDR3 reads CASNRVGYGYTF. The CDR3 nucleotides read TGTGCCAGCAACAGGGTTGGGTATGGCTACACCTTC.

This chain uses TRBV13 with TRBJ2-2, with D unresolved. V was pared by 5 bases and J by 0 bases, with 13 bases between. Germline V gene lookup returns CDR1 PRHDT and CDR2 FYEKMQ (reference sequence). The CDR3 contains 16 residues. This CDR3 is CASSLVGDSNTGELFF. The CDR3 DNA reads TGTGCCAGCAGCCTAGTAGGCGACTCGAACACCGGGGAGCTGTTTTTT.

The rearrangement uses TRBV7-8 and TRBJ1-5, with D unresolved. From germline, CDR1 is SGHVS and CDR2 FQNEAQ. V was clipped by 6 bases and J by 0 bases, with 15 bases between them. This CDR3 spans 16 amino acids. The CDR3 DNA reads as TGTGCCAGCAGTTCGACGGAGCCTTATAGCAATCAGCCCCAGCATTTT. Translating gives CASSSTEPYSNQPQHF.

This chain links TRBV5-8 with TRBJ2-2; D ambiguous. CDR3 length equals 14 residues. V lost 0 bases to trimming and J lost 7 bases, with 10 bases between them. The V gene's germline CDR1 is SGHTS and CDR2 YDEGEE. The CDR3 nucleotides are TGTGCCAGCAGCTTGGTTTCTCAGGTCGGGGAGCTGTTTTTT. It yields the protein CASSLVSQVGELFF.

This clone appeared once. The chain links TRBV9 to TRBJ2-3, with TRBD2 matching over 7 bases. The CDR3 loop spans 15 amino acids. CDR1 is SGDLS, CDR2 YYNGEE, per germline. Trimming took 0 bases from V and 5 from J; bases not matched to a gene: 6. CDR3: CASSVGAGAGDTQYF. DNA for the CDR3: TGTGCCAGCAGCGTAGGGGCGGGAGCGGGAGATACGCAGTATTTT.

This chain connects TRBV11-2 to TRBJ1-3; D gene uncertain. The germline V gene encodes CDR1 SGHAT and CDR2 FQNNGV. V was clipped by 3 bases and J by 1 base, with 7 bases between them. The CDR3 totals 14 residues. The CDR3 DNA is TGTGCCAGCAGCTTCCGGAGGTCTGGAAACACCATATATTTT. This sequence encodes CASSFRRSGNTIYF. Combining the CDR3 with reference TRBV11-2 and TRBJ1-3 gives the whole variable domain EAGVAQSPRYKIIEKRQSVAFWCNPISGHATLYWYQQILGQGPKLLIQFQNNGVVDDSQLPKDRFSAERLKGVDSTLKIQPAKLEDSAVYLCASSFRRSGNTIYFGEGSWLTVV.

The V call is TRBV2, the J call TRBJ2-7; 11 bases are a match to TRBD1. The CDR3 has 16 amino acids. The trim removed 6 bases at V and 0 bases at J, leaving 7 bases unmatched. Germline loops: CDR1 SNHLY, CDR2 FYNNEI. CDR3 sequence (DNA): TGTGCCAGCAGAGTACGGGGACAGGGGGGCTCCTACGAGCAGTACTTC. It specifies CASRVRGQGGSYEQYF.